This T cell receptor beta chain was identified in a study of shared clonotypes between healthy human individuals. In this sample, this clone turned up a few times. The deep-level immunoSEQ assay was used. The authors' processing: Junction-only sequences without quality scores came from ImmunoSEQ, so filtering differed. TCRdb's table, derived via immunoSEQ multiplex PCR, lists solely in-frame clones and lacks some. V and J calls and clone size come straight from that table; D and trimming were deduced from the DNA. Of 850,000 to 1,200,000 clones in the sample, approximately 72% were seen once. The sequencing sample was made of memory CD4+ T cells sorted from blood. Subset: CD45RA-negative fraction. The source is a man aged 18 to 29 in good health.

This CDR3 is CASSQDLLSGGYGYTF. CDR3 in DNA: TGTGCCAGCAGCCAAGACCTTCTTTCGGGAGGCTATGGCTACACCTTC. The V call is TRBV16, the J call TRBJ1-2; D remains ambiguous. The CDR3 consists of 16 residues. Germline-derived CDR1 and CDR2 are KGHSY and FQNENV. The germline V and J ends were trimmed by 2 bases and 4 bases, with 17 bases remaining between them.